This T cell receptor (beta chain) was retrieved from a study of shared clonotypes between healthy human individuals (dated by TCRdb to the early 2020s). About the investigation overall: A couple of women and a few men aged 18 to 49 years were included in the cohort. Per donor, three plates each were used for CD4 naive and CD4 memory, two for CD8 naive, and one for CD8 memory. Blood TCR repertoires of several healthy adults were deeply sequenced to estimate repertoire size and the extent of clonotype sharing between individuals. Libraries were prepared and TCR repertoires were sequenced by different laboratories using diverse techniques, in order to increase sequencing depth and limit assay-specific biases. Per donor, leukapheresis produced somewhere between about 0.9 and 9 billion PBMCs. Study-wide findings and limitations: Because the study included a small number of donors, the genetic and exposure-history diversity represented was limited. Even with the large sequencing depth, rarefaction of the sorted-subset datasets indicated that sequencing was incomplete. Pairwise subsampling indicated that sequencing depth was expected to affect the degree of clonotype sharing among donors. When a few donors were compared, the shared fraction of clonotypes was about 5.2% for naive CD4, more than 3% for naive CD8, 2% to 2.5% for memory CD4, and 0.3% to 0.5% for memory CD8. Compared with non-shared clonotypes, clonotypes shared by all four sorted-subset donors had higher generation probabilities. Sampling was restricted to blood, and TCR repertoires in tissue are likely to differ from TCR repertoires in blood. Naive subsets generally had larger estimated clonotype richness than memory subsets.

From a lookup of the germline V gene, CDR1 and CDR2 are MNHNS and SASEGT. The CDR3 holds 14 amino acids from the cysteine to the phenylalanine. Of all the DNA, just the CDR3 is kept, 42 bases in frame from base 1. CD8 naive samples were obtained by positive selection for CCR7 among CD45RO-negative cells, yielding a CD45RA+CCR7+ population from which TemRA cells were excluded. Donors were healthy HIV-negative adults with no recently reported acute infections or vaccinations. Only Caucasian adults living in Nashville, Tennessee, USA were represented among the donors. After blood collection by leukapheresis, PBMCs were isolated using Ficoll-Histopaque density gradient centrifugation and then cryopreserved in the vapor phase of liquid nitrogen. Analytical flow cytometry was used to check the purity and quantity of each magnetically sorted T cell population. Genomic DNA was isolated from each sorted fraction and quantified by UV absorbance on a Nanodrop 2000c.

Details on this clone: The antigen this receptor binds is unknown. Within one base of it there is no much larger clone, and no base qualities were kept.

Using the deep immunoSEQ assay, multiplex PCR amplified TCR CDR3 regions from genomic DNA. Extracted genomic DNA from each cell subset was spread evenly across all wells of several immunoSEQ 96-well plates, with each plate serving as a replicate. Each replicate PCR for sorted subsets received approximately 200 ng genomic DNA, equal to 28,000 or so T cell genomes. Purified libraries were quantified with a Qubit 3.0 fluorometer, sized on a Bioanalyzer 2100, and re-quantified with the KAPA Library Quantification kit. A separate single-read 150-cycle Illumina NextSeq 550 flow cell was used to sequence each immunoSEQ 96-well plate. Processing in the source paper ran as follows. Because only junctional sequences without quality scores were contained in the immunoSEQ output, filtering matching that applied to full-length reads could not be performed. Sequences were annotated with PyIR, a Python wrapper for IgBLAST v1.9, using IMGT germline references to assign V/J genes and CDR3. Reads were removed for weak V/J assignments (E-value above 1e-6), missing CDR3, stop codons, out-of-frame junctions, or ambiguous translated residues. V3J clonotypes were defined as sequences sharing the same inferred V gene, J gene, and CDR3 amino acid sequence. Percentage overlap between repertoires was computed as shared unique clonotypes divided by the size of the smaller repertoire. RTK rarefaction, the Chao1 estimator, and Recon v2.1 estimates of unobserved clonotypes were used to assess repertoire richness. For all TCRbeta clonotypes obtained by the gDNA method from several donors, generation probabilities were computed with OLGA. The immuneACCESS repertoire file appears here via TCRdb, limited to in-frame rearrangements. These files lack a portion of the clones; in checked studies, under half of the deficit traces to unresolved V genes, and the cause of the others is not known. V and J calls and clone size are as listed in that table; D and trimming were resolved from the DNA. The sample yields some 1,900,000 clones; over 85% were counted once. The top ten constitute around 1.2% of the sample.

This chain joins TRBV6-1 to TRBJ1-5; a tentative D call is TRBD1 (5 bases match). Sequencing was carried out using naive CD8+ T cells sorted from blood. What the cell subset or site label conveys for this sample: CD45RA+CCR7+. This clonotype was sampled from a man between 18 and 35 years old in good health. The CDR3 corresponds to CAVGGEYSNQPQHF. The nucleotide sequence reads TGTGCAGTCGGGGGGGAGTATAGCAATCAGCCCCAGCATTTT.